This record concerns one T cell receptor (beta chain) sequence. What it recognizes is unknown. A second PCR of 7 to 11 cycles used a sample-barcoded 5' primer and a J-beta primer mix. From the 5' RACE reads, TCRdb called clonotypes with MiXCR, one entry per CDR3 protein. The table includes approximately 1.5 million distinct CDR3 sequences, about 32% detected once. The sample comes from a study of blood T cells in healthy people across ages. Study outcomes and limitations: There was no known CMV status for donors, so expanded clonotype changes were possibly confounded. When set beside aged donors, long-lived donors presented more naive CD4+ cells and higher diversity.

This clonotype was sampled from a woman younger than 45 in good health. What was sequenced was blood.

The CDR3 nucleotides read TGTGCCAGCAGTTTAGAGCGGGCATACTCCTACAATGAGCAGTTCTTC. Protein sequence: CASSLERAYSYNEQFF. The rearrangement uses TRBV28 and TRBJ2-1; D possibly corresponds to TRBD2 (6 bases). The V end lost 2 bases, the J end lost 0 bases, and 11 bases lay between the germline ends. Germline V gene lookup returns CDR1 MDHEN and CDR2 SYDVKM. This CDR3 is built from 16 residues.